A selection of T cell receptor beta chains follows, all from one sample in a study of beta chain features in type 1 diabetes. Clones were sequenced by immunoSEQ multiplex PCR, and TCRdb holds only the in-frame ones, with some missing. The repertoire holds about 260,000 clones, with about a fifth as singletons. The specimen was naive CD4+ T cells from blood. The receptors were sampled from a woman aged 40 to 55 with type 1 diabetes. Each CDR3 is given with its conserved first and last residue. A D gene is named only where the DNA matches it firmly. The listing skips clone size in some rows; elsewhere it reads once, few, many or a size class.

D: TRBD1
J: TRBJ2-3
V: TRBV6-5
size: few
CDR3: CASSYDRDGDTQYF
DNA: TGTGCCAGCAGTTACGACAGGGATGGAGATACGCAGTATTTT

D: NA
J: TRBJ2-1
V: TRBV27
size: NA
CDR3: CATGDGGTLGENEQFF
DNA: TGTGCCACCGGGGATGGCGGGACTTTGGGGGAGAATGAGCAGTTCTTC

D: NA
J: TRBJ1-1
V: TRBV9
size: NA
CDR3: CASGQTMNTEAFF
DNA: TGTGCCAGCGGACAGACAATGAACACTGAAGCTTTCTTT

D: TRBD2
J: TRBJ2-1
V: TRBV2
size: NA
CDR3: CASPGTSSYNEQFF
DNA: TGTGCCAGCCCCGGGACTAGCTCCTACAATGAGCAGTTCTTC

D: NA
J: TRBJ2-2
V: TRBV7-2
size: NA
CDR3: CASSFIRQGGGELFF
DNA: TGTGCCAGCAGCTTTATTCGGCAGGGTGGCGGGGAGCTGTTTTTT

D: NA
J: TRBJ1-6
V: TRBV18
size: NA
CDR3: CASSPQGETHSPLHF
DNA: TGTGCCAGCTCACCACAGGGGGAGACTCATTCACCCCTCCACTTT

D: NA
J: TRBJ2-2
V: TRBV30
size: NA
CDR3: CAWRGGSAGELFF
DNA: TGTGCCTGGAGGGGTGGGAGTGCCGGGGAGCTGTTTTTT

D: NA
J: TRBJ1-1
V: TRBV28
size: NA
CDR3: CASSLTRALGEAFF
DNA: TGTGCCAGCAGTTTAACGAGGGCCTTGGGTGAAGCTTTCTTT

D: TRBD1
J: TRBJ1-6
V: TRBV20-1
size: NA
CDR3: CSARLLGQSHF
DNA: TGCAGTGCTAGGCTTTTGGGACAGAGCCACTTT

D: NA
J: TRBJ2-6
V: TRBV23-1
size: NA
CDR3: CASTLVTVSGANVLTF
DNA: TGCGCCAGCACCCTCGTCACGGTCTCTGGGGCCAACGTCCTGACTTTC

D: NA
J: TRBJ2-3
V: TRBV30
size: NA
CDR3: CAWSVGGADTQYF
DNA: TGTGCCTGGAGTGTAGGAGGGGCAGATACGCAGTATTTT

D: NA
J: TRBJ2-5
V: TRBV7-9
size: few
CDR3: CASSPSGGNQETQYF
DNA: TGTGCCAGCAGCCCCAGTGGGGGGAATCAAGAGACCCAGTACTTC

D: NA
J: TRBJ2-3
V: TRBV7-2
size: NA
CDR3: CASSPWMVREAADTQYF
DNA: TGTGCCAGCAGCCCCTGGATGGTGAGGGAGGCTGCGGATACGCAGTATTTT

D: TRBD2
J: TRBJ2-2
V: TRBV7-3
size: NA
CDR3: CASSSSSGDYTGELFF
DNA: TGTGCCAGCAGCTCAAGTAGCGGGGACTACACCGGGGAGCTGTTTTTT